This T cell receptor (beta chain) was documented in a study of blood T cells in healthy people across ages. Each of the donors had roughly 9.3 milliliters of peripheral blood drawn into EDTA-treated Vacutainer tubes. This clonotype was seen at least ten times. V was pared by 0 bases and J by 3 bases, with 4 bases between. The CDR3 spans 12 residues. The germline CDR1 and CDR2 sequences are SGDLS and YYNGEE. Together with a sample-barcoded 5' primer, a J-beta primer mix was included in a second PCR lasting about 6 to 11 cycles. TCRdb re-analysed the 5' RACE reads in MiXCR, keeping a single row per CDR3 protein. The sample contains hundreds of thousands of distinct CDR3 sequences, roughly 30% of which appear only once.

This sequence was found in a woman aged 80 or over in good health. The chain employs TRBV9 and TRBJ2-7, with unresolved D. The sequenced material came from blood. The CDR3 loop is CASSVDNYEQYF. In DNA, the CDR3 is TGTGCCAGCAGCGTAGATAACTACGAGCAGTACTTC.